These 8 T cell receptor beta chains share one sample of origin, sequenced in a study of patients and donors after allogeneic stem cell transplantation. TCRdb reprocessed the RT-PCR reads via MiXCR and lists one record per CDR3 protein. This table holds 200,000 to 250,000 distinct CDR3 sequences, around 40% found once. The material sequenced was blood, either unsorted or a sorted T cell fraction (not recorded which). The receptors originated from a human donor who was either an allogeneic HSCT recipient or a stem cell or donor lymphocyte infusion donor (not recorded which). It is not recorded whose cells these are; they may come from a transplant donor.

The V call is TRBV9, the J call TRBJ2-3; TRBD2 aligns across 7 bases. Germline V lookup: CDR1 SGDLS, CDR2 YYNGEE. The CDR3 covers 16 residues. V shed 3 bases, J shed 4 bases, and the junction held 11 bases outside the gene matches. The CDR3 bases are TGTGCCAGCAGCGCGCTAGCGGTTCACGTGGCAGATACGCAGTATTTT. Its protein is CASSALAVHVADTQYF.

J is TRBJ1-6 and V is TRBV4-1; a weak D match, TRBD1 (5 bases). This CDR3 has 18 residues. Trimming shortened V by 3 bases and J by 9 bases, and 24 bases separated the two germline ends. Germline V lookup: CDR1 MGHRA, CDR2 YSYEKL. CDR3 region: CASSHLPTIRGRGSPLHF. For the CDR3, the DNA is TGCGCCAGCAGCCATCTCCCGACTATACGGGGAAGGGGTTCACCCCTCCACTTT.

This clonotype was counted only a few times. This sequence joins TRBV20-1 and TRBJ1-4; D gene uncertain. Germline CDR1 is DFQATT and CDR2 is SNEGSKA (reference sequence). The CDR3 length is 14 residues. Trimming took 1 base from V and 4 from J, leaving 10 bases between them. The CDR3 region has the DNA TGCAGTGCTAGAGGTGGCGGCCTTAATGAAAAACTGTTTTTT. This gives the protein CSARGGGLNEKLFF.

This chain joins TRBV2 and TRBJ2-5; 10 positions agree with TRBD2. Trimming removed 1 base from V and 5 bases from J; junction bases left unmatched: 4. The CDR3 contains 15 residues. CDR1 and CDR2 (germline): SNHLY, FYNNEI. As DNA, the CDR3 is TGTGCCAGCAGTGAAGAACTAGCGGGGAGGGAGACCCAGTACTTC. Translating gives CASSEELAGRETQYF.

This CDR3 reads CASSQMDRGIKAFF. Written as DNA, the CDR3 is TGTGCCAGCAGCCAGATGGACAGGGGGATTAAAGCTTTCTTT. The chain links TRBV3-1 to TRBJ1-1; 10 bases are a match to TRBD1. Trimming at V came to 3 bases and at J to 9 bases, leaving 7 bases not matched to a gene. In germline, CDR1 is LGHDT, CDR2 YNNKEL (reference sequence). The CDR3 sequence is 14 residues long.

This chain joins TRBV5-1 and TRBJ2-1; the match to TRBD1 covers 7 bases. The CDR3 loop spans 14 amino acids. Germline trimming cut 7 bases from V and 0 bases from J; bases unmatched to any gene: 4. The V gene's germline CDR1 is SGHRS and CDR2 YFSETQ. The CDR3 reads CASWTGLSYNEQFF. The CDR3 DNA is TGCGCCAGCTGGACAGGACTCTCCTACAATGAGCAGTTCTTC.

This chain uses TRBV6-1 with TRBJ1-1, with 7 nucleotides matching TRBD1. CDR1 and CDR2 from the germline V gene are MNHNS and SASEGT. The CDR3 totals 14 residues. With 5 bases clipped from V and 1 base from J, the junction kept 4 bases outside the gene matches. The CDR3 nucleotides read TGTGCCAGCAGTAGACACAGGGGGAACACTGAAGCTTTCTTT. Its protein is CASSRHRGNTEAFF.

This clonotype was seen only a few times. V gene TRBV7-6 combines with J gene TRBJ1-1; D possibly corresponds to TRBD1 (6 bases). The CDR3 length is 14 residues. V was cut by 5 bases and J by 2 bases, with 12 bases left in between. The V gene's germline CDR1 is SGHVS and CDR2 FNYEAQ. For the CDR3, the DNA is TGTGCCAGCAGCATCCGGACAGATAACACTGAAGCTTTCTTT. Translating it yields CASSIRTDNTEAFF.